One and the same sample provided the 7 T cell receptor beta chains below, sequenced in a study of beta chain features in type 1 diabetes. Study-wide points: Within each of all four CD4+ subsets, Type 1 diabetes patients had TCRB CDR3s that were moderately but significantly shorter.

Their recognized antigens are unknown. Every bit of the isolated RNA underwent reverse transcription, so sequencing read expressed TCRB transcripts. Using immunoSEQ multiplex PCR, the repertoire was profiled, and TCRdb retains in-frame clones only, with some absent. The sample has under 200,000 clones; 6.5% to 10% are singletons. The sequencing sample was made of central memory CD4+ T cells from blood. These receptors were collected from a woman aged 18 to 35 with type 1 diabetes.

This clone was seen more than once but under ten times. The chain joins TRBV11-1 to TRBJ2-7; D gene uncertain. The germline CDR1 and CDR2 sequences are SGHAT and FQDESV (reference sequence). The CDR3 contains 15 residues. The V end was cut by 1 base, the J end by 2 bases, with 12 bases between. The DNA for the CDR3 is TGTGCCAGCAGCTTAGACCTTTTGGCAGCCTACGAGCAGTACTTC. The encoded protein is CASSLDLLAAYEQYF.

The sample holds a few counts of this clone. The rearrangement links TRBV29-1 to TRBJ2-2; a weak D match, TRBD2 (7 bases). Trimming left V 3 bases short and J 0 bases short, with 11 bases between. CDR1 and CDR2 from the germline V gene are SQVTM and ANQGSEA. This CDR3 is built from 15 residues. The CDR3 DNA sequence: TGCAGCGTTGATGCGGGGGCCACGAACACCGGGGAGCTGTTTTTT. Translated: CSVDAGATNTGELFF.

The rearrangement uses TRBV4-3 and TRBJ1-4, with 7 bases fitting TRBD1. The CDR3 has 16 amino acids. Trimming took 1 base from V and 3 from J; bases not matched to a gene: 5. Germline values: CDR1 LGHNA, CDR2 YSLEER. In nucleotides, the CDR3 is TGCGCCAGCAGCCAAGGCCCGGGACAGCCTAATGAAAAACTGTTTTTT. This codes for CASSQGPGQPNEKLFF.

This clone was counted only a few times. The chain combines TRBV12-5 with TRBJ2-1, with D possibly matching TRBD2 (6 bases). V was trimmed by 0 bases and J by 7 bases, leaving 13 bases between them. The V gene's germline CDR1 is LGHNT and CDR2 FRNRAP. This CDR3 contains 15 residues. CDR3 residues: CASGLVPFGGNEQFF. As DNA, the CDR3 is TGTGCTAGTGGTTTGGTACCTTTCGGGGGTAATGAGCAGTTCTTC.

This chain uses TRBV18 with TRBJ2-6; a weak D match, TRBD1 (5 bases). This CDR3 is built from 15 residues. Trimming pared 2 bases from V and 2 bases from J, leaving 7 bases between. Looked up from germline, CDR1 is KGHSH and CDR2 is LQKENI. The CDR3: CASSPMGPGANVLTF. In DNA form, the CDR3 reads TGTGCCAGCTCACCAATGGGGCCTGGGGCCAACGTCCTGACTTTC.

The rearrangement uses TRBV7-8 and TRBJ2-5, with 7 positions matching TRBD1. The CDR3 totals 15 residues. J was trimmed by 1 base and V by 5 bases; bases with no gene match: 7. Per the germline V gene, CDR1 is SGHVS and CDR2 is FQNEAQ. CDR3 nucleotide sequence: TGTGCCAGCAGCCGAGGGACAGCCGTCCAAGAGACCCAGTACTTC. Translating it yields CASSRGTAVQETQYF. Combining the CDR3 with reference TRBV7-8 and TRBJ2-5 gives the whole variable domain GAGVSQSPRYKVAKRGQDVALRCDPISGHVSLFWYQQALGQGPEFLTYFQNEAQLDKSGLPSDRFFAERPEGSVSTLKIQRTQQEDSAVYLCASSRGTAVQETQYFGPGTRLLVL.

This clone appeared many times. The chain recombines TRBV4-2 with TRBJ2-7; the D is unclear. The CDR3 runs 14 residues. CDR1 and CDR2 from the germline V gene are LGHNA and YNFKEQ. Trimming left V 3 bases short and J 0 bases short, with 9 bases between. The CDR3 loop reads CASSHQTGSYEQYF. The CDR3 DNA sequence: TGTGCCAGCAGCCACCAGACTGGCTCCTACGAGCAGTACTTC.